The 15 T cell receptor beta chains below come from one sample, sequenced in a study of blood T cell repertoires in COVID-19. TCRdb's copy holds only in-frame clones and misses some; the assay was immunoSEQ multiplex PCR. The sample yields 300,000 or so clones, about 83% seen once. Sequenced: peripheral blood. Receptors originate from a woman aged 50 to 65 with acute or convalescent COVID-19.

V gene TRBV10-3 combines with J gene TRBJ2-3; D is ambiguous. Per the germline V gene, CDR1 is ENHRY and CDR2 is SYGVKD. The CDR3 is made up of 12 amino acids. Trimming stripped 3 bases from V and 5 bases from J, with 6 bases between. In nucleotides, the CDR3 is TGTGCCATCAGTGAAACGGGAGATACGCAGTATTTT. It is translated as CAISETGDTQYF.

DNA for the CDR3: TGTGCCAGCGGACTAGCGGGGGTCCAAGAGACCCAGTACTTC. This sequence encodes CASGLAGVQETQYF. This chain joins TRBV2 and TRBJ2-5; TRBD2 aligns across 13 bases. Germline CDR1 SNHLY, CDR2 FYNNEI. V trimming: 8 bases; J trimming: 1 base; junction bases outside the gene matches: 1. The CDR3 extends over 14 amino acids.

The gene calls are TRBV19 and TRBJ1-3; D call uncertain. Germline V gives CDR1 LNHDA, CDR2 SQIVND (reference sequence). The CDR3 contains 15 residues. V was trimmed by 6 bases and J by 0 bases, leaving 12 bases between them. The CDR3 reads CASSPGEYSGNTIYF. The CDR3 DNA is TGTGCCAGTAGCCCGGGAGAGTACTCTGGAAACACCATATATTTT.

This chain connects TRBV5-4 to TRBJ2-3; the match to TRBD2 covers 11 bases. The CDR3 has 16 residues. With 4 bases clipped from V and 3 bases from J, the junction kept 7 bases outside the gene matches. The germline V gene encodes CDR1 SGHNT and CDR2 YYREEE (reference sequence). The CDR3 nucleotides are TGTGCCAGCAGCACCCGACTAGCGGGGTCTACAGATACGCAGTATTTT. Translation: CASSTRLAGSTDTQYF.

The V and J genes are TRBV11-2 and TRBJ1-3; D gene ambiguous. Germline V CDR1 and CDR2: SGHAT, FQNNGV. Trimming shortened V by 1 base and J by 1 base, and 5 bases separated the two germline ends. This CDR3 contains 14 residues. CDR3 in amino acids: CASSLALSGNTIYF. The CDR3 DNA sequence: TGTGCCAGCAGCTTAGCACTATCTGGAAACACCATATATTTT.

This clone turned up a few times. The chain links TRBV2 to TRBJ2-1; 9 positions agree with TRBD1. This CDR3 is built from 15 residues. Trimming took 0 bases from V and 10 from J; bases not matched to a gene: 7. The germline V gene encodes CDR1 SNHLY and CDR2 FYNNEI. CDR3 DNA: TGTGCCAGCAGTGAAGCGAGGACAGGGGTTGGGGAGCAGTTCTTC. Residues: CASSEARTGVGEQFF.

The sample holds a few counts of this clone. The chain combines TRBV11-3 with TRBJ2-1, with TRBD1 matching 9 bases. CDR3 length: 15 amino acids. CDR1 is SGHNT, CDR2 YENEEA, per germline. V was clipped by 5 bases and J by 7 bases; unmatched bases: 9. CDR3 sequence (DNA): TGTGCCAGCAGCGTCCACGGGACAGGGCAAAATGAGCAGTTCTTC. The encoded protein is CASSVHGTGQNEQFF.

The rearrangement joins TRBV30 to TRBJ1-2, with TRBD1 identical over 7 bases. Germline trimming cut 8 bases from V and 3 bases from J; bases unmatched to any gene: 6. The germline gives CDR1 GTSNPN, CDR2 SVGIG (reference sequence). The CDR3 has 12 residues. CDR3 residues: CAGWDRYYGYTF. In DNA form, the CDR3 reads TGTGCCGGGTGGGACAGATACTATGGCTACACCTTC. The full variable domain, completed using reference TRBV30 and TRBJ1-2, is SQTIHQWPATLVQPVGSPLSLECTVEGTSNPNLYWYRQAAGRGLQLLFYSVGIGQISSEVPQNLSASRPQDRQFILSSKKLLLSDSGFYLCAGWDRYYGYTFGSGTRLTVV.

This chain links TRBV27 with TRBJ1-5; 8 positions match TRBD1. This CDR3 region has 16 residues. Unmatched junction bases numbered 14, after V lost 8 bases and J lost 5 bases. The germline V gene has CDR1 MNHEY and CDR2 SMNVEV (reference sequence). The DNA for the CDR3 is TGTGCCAGCTTCAGGGGAAGGGCAGGGGGCGATCAGCCCCAGCATTTT. This encodes CASFRGRAGGDQPQHF.

This rearrangement joins TRBV18 to TRBJ2-5; D is perhaps TRBD1 (5 bases). From germline, CDR1 is KGHSH and CDR2 LQKENI. Between the trimmed V and J ends, which lost 2 bases and 0 bases, there was a span of 10 bases. The CDR3 sequence is 15 residues long. The CDR3 here is CASSPNQGYQETQYF. The CDR3 bases are TGTGCCAGCTCACCAAACCAGGGCTACCAAGAGACCCAGTACTTC.

A word on this clone: The sample carries other DNA sequences with the same CDR3. This sequence joins TRBV3-1 (or the pseudogene TRBV3-2) and TRBJ1-2; unclear D gene. This CDR3 is 12 amino acids long. Trimming shortened V by 3 bases and J by 4 bases, and 6 bases separated the two germline ends. Germline loops: CDR1 LGHDT, CDR2 YNNKEL (reference sequence). CDR3 nucleotide sequence: TGTGCCAGCAGCCAGGACTTCTATGGCTACACCTTC. Amino acids: CASSQDFYGYTF.

The chain combines TRBV5-4 with TRBJ2-7, with TRBD2 as a possible D gene (5 bases). The CDR3 runs 15 residues. CDR1 is SGHNT and CDR2 is YYREEE in the germline V gene (reference sequence). V was clipped by 1 base and J by 3 bases, with 14 bases between them. CDR3: CASSLYAGSHYEQYF. The CDR3 DNA is TGTGCCAGCAGCTTGTATGCGGGTTCTCACTACGAGCAGTACTTC. The entire variable domain, with the rest obtained from reference TRBV5-4 and TRBJ2-7, is as follows: ETGVTQSPTHLIKTRGQQVTLRCSSQSGHNTVSWYQQALGQGPQFIFQYYREEENGRGNFPPRFSGLQFPNYSSELNVNALELDDSALYLCASSLYAGSHYEQYFGPGTRLTVT.

The rearrangement joins TRBV3-1 (or the pseudogene TRBV3-2) to TRBJ2-3, with no clear D. The CDR3 has 16 amino acids. Germline V CDR1 and CDR2: LGHDT, YNNKEL (reference sequence). V was cut by 0 bases and J by 5 bases, with 15 bases left in between. CDR3 nucleotide sequence: TGTGCCAGCAGCCAAGATAGTGAACTGCGCTTAGATACGCAGTATTTT. Translated, it gives CASSQDSELRLDTQYF.

In this sample, this clone turned up once. This chain connects TRBV5-4 to TRBJ2-2; a weak D match, TRBD2 (6 bases). Per the germline V gene, CDR1 is SGHNT and CDR2 is YYREEE (reference sequence). This CDR3 has 15 residues. The V end lost 4 bases, the J end lost 4 bases, and 14 bases lay between the germline ends. CDR3 sequence reads: CASSHAYGGTGELFF. The CDR3 DNA reads as TGTGCCAGCAGCCATGCGTACGGGGGCACCGGGGAGCTGTTTTTT.

The chain has TRBV11-2 and TRBJ2-1; 8 bases align to TRBD2. Looked up from germline, CDR1 is SGHAT and CDR2 is FQNNGV. CDR3 length: 16 amino acids. Trimming took 6 bases from V and 4 from J; bases not matched to a gene: 11. This CDR3 reads CASRTLGGRLYNEQFF. CDR3 in DNA: TGTGCCAGCAGAACCTTGGGCGGGAGGCTTTACAATGAGCAGTTCTTC.